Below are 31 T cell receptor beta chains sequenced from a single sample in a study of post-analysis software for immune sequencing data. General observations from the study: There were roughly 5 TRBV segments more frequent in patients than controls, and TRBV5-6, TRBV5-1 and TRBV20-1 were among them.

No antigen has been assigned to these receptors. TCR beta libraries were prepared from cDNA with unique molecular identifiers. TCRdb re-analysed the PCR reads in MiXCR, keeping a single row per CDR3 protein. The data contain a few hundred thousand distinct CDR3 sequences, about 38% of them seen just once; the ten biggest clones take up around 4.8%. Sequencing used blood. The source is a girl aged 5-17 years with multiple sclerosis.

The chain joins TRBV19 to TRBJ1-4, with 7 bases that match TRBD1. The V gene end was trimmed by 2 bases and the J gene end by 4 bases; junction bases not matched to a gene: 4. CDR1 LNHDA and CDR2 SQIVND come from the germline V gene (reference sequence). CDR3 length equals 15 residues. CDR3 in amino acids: CASSIQGGGNEKLFF. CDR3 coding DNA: TGTGCCAGTAGTATACAGGGGGGCGGTAATGAAAAACTGTTTTTT.

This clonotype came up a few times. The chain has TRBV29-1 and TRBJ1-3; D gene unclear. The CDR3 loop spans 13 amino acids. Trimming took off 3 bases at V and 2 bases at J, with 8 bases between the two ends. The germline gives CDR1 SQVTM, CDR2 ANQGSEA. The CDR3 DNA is TGCAGCGTTGACCCCGAGGCTGGAAACACCATATATTTT. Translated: CSVDPEAGNTIYF.

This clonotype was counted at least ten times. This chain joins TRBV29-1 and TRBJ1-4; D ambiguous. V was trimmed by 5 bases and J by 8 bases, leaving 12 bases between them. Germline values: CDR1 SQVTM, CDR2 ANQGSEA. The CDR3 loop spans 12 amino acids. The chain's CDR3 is CSVLGREEKLFF. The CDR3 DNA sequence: TGCAGCGTTCTCGGGAGGGAGGAAAAACTGTTTTTT. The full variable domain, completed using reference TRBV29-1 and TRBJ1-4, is SAVISQKPSRDICQRGTSLTIQCQVDSQVTMMFWYRQQPGQSLTLIATANQGSEATYESGFVIDKFPISRPNLTFSTLTVSNMSPEDSSIYLCSVLGREEKLFFGSGTQLSVL.

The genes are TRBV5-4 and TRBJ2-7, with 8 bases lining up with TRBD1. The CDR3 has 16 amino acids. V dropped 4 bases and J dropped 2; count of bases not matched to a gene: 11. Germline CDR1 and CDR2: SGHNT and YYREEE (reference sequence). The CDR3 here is CASSPPGQAAPYEQYF. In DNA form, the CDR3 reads TGTGCCAGCAGCCCTCCGGGACAGGCGGCCCCCTACGAGCAGTACTTC.

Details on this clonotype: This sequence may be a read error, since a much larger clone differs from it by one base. CDR3 amino acids: CATSDFAGGVDTRYF. As DNA, the CDR3 is TGTGCCACCAGTGATTTTGCCGGCGGGGTAGATACGCGGTATTTT. The rearrangement links TRBV24-1 to TRBJ2-3; D is perhaps TRBD2 (6 bases). The CDR3 has 15 amino acids. Germline values: CDR1 KGHDR, CDR2 SFDVKD.

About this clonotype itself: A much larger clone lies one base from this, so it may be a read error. The CDR3 loop reads CACSITGTGRIQPQHF. The CDR3 DNA reads as TGTGCCTGCAGTATCACCGGGACAGGGAGGATTCAGCCCCAGCATTTT. The rearrangement joins TRBV27 to TRBJ1-5, with TRBD1 matching 9 bases. The CDR3 consists of 16 residues. The germline V gene has CDR1 MNHEY and CDR2 SMNVEV (reference sequence).

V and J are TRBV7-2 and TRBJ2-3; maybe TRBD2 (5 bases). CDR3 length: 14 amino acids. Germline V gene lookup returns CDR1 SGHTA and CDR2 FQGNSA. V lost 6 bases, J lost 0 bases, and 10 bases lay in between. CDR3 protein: CASRLRTSTDTQYF. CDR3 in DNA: TGTGCCAGCAGATTACGGACTAGCACAGATACGCAGTATTTT.

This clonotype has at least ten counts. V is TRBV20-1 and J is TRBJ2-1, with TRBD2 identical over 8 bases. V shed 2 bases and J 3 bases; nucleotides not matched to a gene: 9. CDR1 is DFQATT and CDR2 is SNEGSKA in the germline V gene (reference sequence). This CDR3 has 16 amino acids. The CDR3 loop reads CSARSQAGEFYNEQFF. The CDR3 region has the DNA TGCAGTGCTAGATCCCAAGCGGGAGAATTCTACAATGAGCAGTTCTTC.

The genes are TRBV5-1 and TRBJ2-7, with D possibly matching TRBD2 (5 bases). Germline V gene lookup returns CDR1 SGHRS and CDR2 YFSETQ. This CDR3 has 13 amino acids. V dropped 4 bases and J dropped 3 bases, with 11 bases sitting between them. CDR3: CASSVGRDYEQYF. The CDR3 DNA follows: TGCGCCAGCAGCGTTGGACGGGACTACGAGCAGTACTTC.

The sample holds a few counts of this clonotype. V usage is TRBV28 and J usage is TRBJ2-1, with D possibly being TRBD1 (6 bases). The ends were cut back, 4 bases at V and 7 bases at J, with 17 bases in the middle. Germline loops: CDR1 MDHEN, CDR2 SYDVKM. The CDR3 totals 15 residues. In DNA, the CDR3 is TGTGCCAGCAGTTCCCGTTCCGCAAGGGGGAATGAGCAGTTCTTC. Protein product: CASSSRSARGNEQFF.

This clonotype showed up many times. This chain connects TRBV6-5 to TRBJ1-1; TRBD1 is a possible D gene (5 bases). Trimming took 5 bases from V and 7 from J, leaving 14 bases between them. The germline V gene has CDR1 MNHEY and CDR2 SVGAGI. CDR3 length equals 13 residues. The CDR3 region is CASSRQGRGEAFF. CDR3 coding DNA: TGTGCCAGCAGTCGTCAGGGACGAGGTGAAGCTTTCTTT.

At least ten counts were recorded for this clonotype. The CDR3 DNA sequence: TGTGCCAGCAGCCAAGGGGCCGGGAGTCGGACAGATACGCAGTATTTT. Translation: CASSQGAGSRTDTQYF. The chain has TRBV7-2 and TRBJ2-3; TRBD2 is a possible D gene (6 bases). CDR1 and CDR2 (germline): SGHTA, FQGNSA. V lost 5 bases and J lost 3, with 18 bases in between. The CDR3 totals 16 residues.

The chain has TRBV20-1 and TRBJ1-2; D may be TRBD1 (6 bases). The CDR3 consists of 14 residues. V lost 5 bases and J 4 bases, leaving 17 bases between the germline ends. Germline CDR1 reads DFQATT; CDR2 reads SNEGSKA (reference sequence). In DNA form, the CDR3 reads TGCAGTGCTCCGGAGGGGGACGTGATCTATGGCTACACCTTC. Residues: CSAPEGDVIYGYTF.

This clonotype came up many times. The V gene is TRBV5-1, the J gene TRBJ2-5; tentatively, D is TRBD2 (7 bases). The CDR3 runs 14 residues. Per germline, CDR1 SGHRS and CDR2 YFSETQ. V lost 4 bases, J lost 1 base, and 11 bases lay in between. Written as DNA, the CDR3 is TGCGCCAGCAGCGCGGGGGCAGCCCAAGAGACCCAGTACTTC. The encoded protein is CASSAGAAQETQYF.

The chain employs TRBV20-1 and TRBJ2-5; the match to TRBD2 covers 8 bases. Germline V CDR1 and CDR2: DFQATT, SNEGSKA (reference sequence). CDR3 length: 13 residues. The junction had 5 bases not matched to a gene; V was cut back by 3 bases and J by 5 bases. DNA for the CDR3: TGCAGTGCTAGTGTCGGGGGGGCGGAGACCCAGTACTTC. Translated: CSASVGGAETQYF.

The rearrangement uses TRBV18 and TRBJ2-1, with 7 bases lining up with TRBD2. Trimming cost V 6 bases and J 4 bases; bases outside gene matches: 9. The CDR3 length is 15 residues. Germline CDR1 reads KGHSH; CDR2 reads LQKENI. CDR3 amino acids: CASSPGTTIYNEQFF. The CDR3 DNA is TGTGCCAGCTCCCCCGGGACTACGATATACAATGAGCAGTTCTTC.

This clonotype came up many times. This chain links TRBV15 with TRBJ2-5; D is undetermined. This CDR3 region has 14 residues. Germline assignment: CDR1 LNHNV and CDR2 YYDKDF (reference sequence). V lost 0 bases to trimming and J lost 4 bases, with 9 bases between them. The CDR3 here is CATSRDPAGETQYF. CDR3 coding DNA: TGTGCCACCAGCAGAGATCCAGCAGGAGAGACCCAGTACTTC.

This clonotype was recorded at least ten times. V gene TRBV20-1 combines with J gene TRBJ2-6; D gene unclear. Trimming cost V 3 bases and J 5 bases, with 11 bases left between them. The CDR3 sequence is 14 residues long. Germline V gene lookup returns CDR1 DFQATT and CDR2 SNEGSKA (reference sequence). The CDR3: CSARPVERANVLTF. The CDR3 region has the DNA TGCAGTGCTAGGCCGGTTGAAAGGGCCAACGTCCTGACTTTC.

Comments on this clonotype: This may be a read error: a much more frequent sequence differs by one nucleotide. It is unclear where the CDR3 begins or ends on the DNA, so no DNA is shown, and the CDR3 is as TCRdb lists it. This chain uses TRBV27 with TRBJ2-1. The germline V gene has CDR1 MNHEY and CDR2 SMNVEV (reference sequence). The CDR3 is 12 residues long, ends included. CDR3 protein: CASSTSSYEQFF.

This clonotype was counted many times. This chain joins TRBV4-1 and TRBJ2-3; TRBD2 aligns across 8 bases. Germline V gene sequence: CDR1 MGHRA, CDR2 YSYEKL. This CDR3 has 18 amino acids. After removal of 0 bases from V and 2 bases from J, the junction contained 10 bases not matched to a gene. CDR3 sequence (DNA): TGCGCCAGCAGCCAAGATCTCCCCGGGACTAGTATCACAGATACGCAGTATTTT. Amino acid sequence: CASSQDLPGTSITDTQYF.

Written as DNA, the CDR3 is TGCGCCAGCAGCTCCCGACCAGTGGATTCGGCCTACAATGAGCAGTTCTTC. Its protein product is CASSSRPVDSAYNEQFF. The chain is built from TRBV5-1 and TRBJ2-1; D unclear. Germline assignment: CDR1 SGHRS and CDR2 YFSETQ. The CDR3 length is 17 residues. Trimming stripped 3 bases from V and 2 bases from J, with 18 bases between. Together with reference TRBV5-1 and TRBJ2-1, the CDR3 gives the full variable domain: KAGVTQTPRYLIKTRGQQVTLSCSPISGHRSVSWYQQTPGQGLQFLFEYFSETQRNKGNFPGRFSGRQFSNSRSEMNVSTLELGDSALYLCASSSRPVDSAYNEQFFGPGTRLTVL.

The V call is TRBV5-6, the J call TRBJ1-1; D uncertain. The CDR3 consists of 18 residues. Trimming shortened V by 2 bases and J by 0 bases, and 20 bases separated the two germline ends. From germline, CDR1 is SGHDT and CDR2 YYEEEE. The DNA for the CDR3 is TGTGCCAGCAGCTTAACGTTGACCCTAGGTGACATGAACACTGAAGCTTTCTTT. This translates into CASSLTLTLGDMNTEAFF.

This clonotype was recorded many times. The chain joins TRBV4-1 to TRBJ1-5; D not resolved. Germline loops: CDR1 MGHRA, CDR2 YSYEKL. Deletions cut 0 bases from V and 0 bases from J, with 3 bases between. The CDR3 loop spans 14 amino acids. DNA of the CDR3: TGCGCCAGCAGCCAAGACTATAGCAATCAGCCCCAGCATTTT. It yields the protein CASSQDYSNQPQHF.

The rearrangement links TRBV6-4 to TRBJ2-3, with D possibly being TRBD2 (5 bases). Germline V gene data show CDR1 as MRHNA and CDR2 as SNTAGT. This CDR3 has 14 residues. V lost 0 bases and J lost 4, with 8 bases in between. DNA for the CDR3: TGTGCCAGCAGTGACTCGGTGGGAGCAGATACGCAGTATTTT. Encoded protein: CASSDSVGADTQYF.

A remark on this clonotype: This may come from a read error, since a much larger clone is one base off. CDR3 protein: CASSQGRLLGETQYF. The CDR3 bases are TGCGCCAGCAGCCAAGGGCGGCTTCTCGGAGAGACCCAGTACTTC. The chain recombines TRBV4-1 with TRBJ2-5; D remains unclear. The CDR3 is 15 residues long. The germline V gene has CDR1 MGHRA and CDR2 YSYEKL. V dropped 1 base and J dropped 4 bases, with 13 bases sitting between them.

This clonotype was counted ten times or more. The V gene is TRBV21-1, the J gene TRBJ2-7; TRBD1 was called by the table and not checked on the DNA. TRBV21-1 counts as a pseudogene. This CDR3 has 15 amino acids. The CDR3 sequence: CASSKDAYRAEEQYF. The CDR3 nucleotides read TGTGCCAGCAGCAAAGACGCCTACAGGGCCGAAGAGCAGTACTTC.

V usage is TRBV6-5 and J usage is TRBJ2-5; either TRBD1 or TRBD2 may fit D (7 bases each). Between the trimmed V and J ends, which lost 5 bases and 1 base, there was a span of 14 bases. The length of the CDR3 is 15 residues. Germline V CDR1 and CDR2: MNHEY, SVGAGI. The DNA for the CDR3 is TGTGCCAGCAGTCAACAGGGGAGGGTCCAAGAGACCCAGTACTTC. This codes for CASSQQGRVQETQYF.

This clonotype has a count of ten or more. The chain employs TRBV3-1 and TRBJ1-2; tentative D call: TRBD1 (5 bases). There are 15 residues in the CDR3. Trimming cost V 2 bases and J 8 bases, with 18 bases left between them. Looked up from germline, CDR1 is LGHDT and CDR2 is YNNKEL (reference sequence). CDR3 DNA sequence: TGTGCCAGCAGCCAACCCGGGACGAAGTTCAGCGGCTACACCTTC. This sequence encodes CASSQPGTKFSGYTF.

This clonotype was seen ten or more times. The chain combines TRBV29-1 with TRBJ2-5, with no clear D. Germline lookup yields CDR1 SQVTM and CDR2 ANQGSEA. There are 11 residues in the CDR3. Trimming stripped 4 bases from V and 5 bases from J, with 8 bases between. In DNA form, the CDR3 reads TGCAGCGTTGTACTGTCGGAGACCCAGTACTTC. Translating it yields CSVVLSETQYF.

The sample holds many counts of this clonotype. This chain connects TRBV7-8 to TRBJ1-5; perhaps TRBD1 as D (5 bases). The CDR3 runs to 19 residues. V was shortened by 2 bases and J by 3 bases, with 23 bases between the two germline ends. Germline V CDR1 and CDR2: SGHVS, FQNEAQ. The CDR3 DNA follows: TGTGCCAGCAGCTTAAGTTTGGGGACTGGGGCCTTAGCCAATCAGCCCCAGCATTTT. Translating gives CASSLSLGTGALANQPQHF.

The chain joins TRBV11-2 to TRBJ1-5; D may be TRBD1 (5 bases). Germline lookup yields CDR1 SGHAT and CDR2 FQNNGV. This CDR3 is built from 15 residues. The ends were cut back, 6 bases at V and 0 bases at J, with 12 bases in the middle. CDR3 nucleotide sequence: TGTGCCAGCAGTTTTGGGGGAGATAGCAATCAGCCCCAGCATTTT. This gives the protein CASSFGGDSNQPQHF.